These T cell receptor beta chains were read from a single sample in a study of PD-1 blockade in classical Hodgkin lymphoma. The data were produced by immunoSEQ multiplex PCR, yet TCRdb's version contains in-frame clones alone and is incomplete. The data contain 20,000 to 25,000 clones, 70% to 75% of them singletons. Material: peripheral blood mononuclear cells (PBMCs), obtained before the fourth cycle of nivolumab. The receptors derive from a human donor with classical Hodgkin lymphoma. The CDR3 runs from the conserved cysteine through the conserved F or W. D genes are given only for firm matches. Clone size is given for some rows only: seen once, a few or many times, or a class if the clone is expanded.

clone_size j_call d_call cdr3_length v_call cdr3_aa cdr3_nt
. TRBJ2-7 . 13 TRBV6-6 CASSYESVWEQYF TGTGCCAGCAGTTACGAGTCGGTTTGGGAGCAGTACTTC
. TRBJ1-2 . 11 TRBV18 CASSQGYGYTF TGTGCCAGCTCGCAGGGGTATGGCTACACCTTC
. TRBJ1-1 . 14 TRBV9 CASSVGPRNTEAFF TGTGCCAGCAGCGTCGGACCGAGGAACACTGAAGCTTTCTTT
. TRBJ2-7 TRBD1 16 TRBV10-3 CAISESGQGNPYEQYF TGTGCCATCAGTGAGTCGGGACAGGGAAATCCCTACGAGCAGTACTTC
. TRBJ1-2 TRBD1 16 TRBV27 CASSLKGQGAGYGYTF TGTGCCAGCAGTTTGAAGGGACAGGGGGCGGGCTATGGCTACACCTTC
. TRBJ2-2 . 15 TRBV18 CASSPQTGVPGELFF TGTGCCAGCTCACCGCAGACAGGTGTTCCCGGGGAGCTGTTTTTT
. TRBJ2-7 TRBD1 14 TRBV6-5 CASRRQGDSYEQYF TGTGCCAGCAGGCGACAGGGGGACTCCTACGAGCAGTACTTC
. TRBJ2-3 TRBD2 17 TRBV5-6 CASSNGLAALITDTQYF TGTGCCAGCAGCAACGGACTAGCGGCCCTAATCACAGATACGCAGTATTTT
. TRBJ2-1 . 15 TRBV4-3 CASSQDLGSYNEQFF TGCGCCAGCAGCCAAGATCTTGGTTCGTACAATGAGCAGTTCTTC
few TRBJ2-1 . 15 TRBV11-3 CASSYDPSTYNEQFF TGTGCCAGCAGCTACGATCCCTCTACCTACAATGAGCAGTTCTTC
. TRBJ1-4 TRBD1 16 TRBV18 CASSGRLGTGNEKLFF TGTGCCAGCTCAGGTCGCCTCGGGACAGGGAATGAAAAACTGTTTTTT
. TRBJ2-7 . 15 TRBV11-2 CASSRVGLLGYEQYF TGTGCCAGCAGCCGAGTAGGACTATTGGGCTACGAGCAGTACTTC
. TRBJ1-5 . 14 TRBV6-5 CASSPRTANQPQHF TGTGCCAGCAGTCCACGGACAGCGAATCAGCCCCAGCATTTT
few TRBJ2-4 TRBD1 14 TRBV2 CASSGSTGGGIQYF TGTGCCAGCAGTGGGTCCACAGGGGGCGGCATTCAGTACTTC
. TRBJ2-7 TRBD2 16 TRBV14 CASSPRTSGGANEQYF TGTGCCAGCAGCCCGCGAACTAGCGGGGGGGCAAACGAGCAGTACTTC
. TRBJ2-1 . 12 TRBV6-5 CASSPGPAGQFF TGTGCCAGCAGCCCGGGACCCGCGGGGCAGTTCTTC
. TRBJ2-2 TRBD1 14 TRBV10-2 CASRRQGNTGELFF TGCGCCAGCAGGAGACAGGGTAACACCGGGGAGCTGTTTTTT
. TRBJ2-7 . 13 TRBV13 CASRKTGFYEQYF TGTGCCAGCCGCAAAACGGGTTTCTACGAGCAGTACTTC
medium-sized TRBJ2-1 TRBD2 15 TRBV27 CATTFVGGGYNEQFF TGTGCCACCACCTTTGTCGGGGGGGGCTACAATGAGCAGTTCTTC
. TRBJ2-5 TRBD1 15 TRBV5-6 CASSSNRGVRETQYF TGTGCCAGCAGCTCCAACAGGGGAGTGCGGGAGACCCAGTACTTC
. TRBJ2-7 . 13 TRBV10-3 CATGGTGYTEQYF TGTGCCACGGGAGGGACAGGGTATACCGAGCAGTACTTC
. TRBJ2-7 TRBD1 15 TRBV11-2 CASSLGLGGTYEQYF TGTGCCAGCAGCTTAGGTTTAGGGGGCACCTACGAGCAGTACTTC
few TRBJ1-2 . 18 TRBV28 CASSPWGAGSRSYYGYIF .
. TRBJ1-6 . 14 TRBV28 CASSGTQGNSPLHF TGTGCCAGCAGCGGGACCCAAGGGAATTCACCCCTCCACTTT
. TRBJ2-5 . 14 TRBV5-1 CASSYGEDGETQYF TGCGCCAGCAGTTACGGGGAGGATGGAGAGACCCAGTACTTC
medium-sized TRBJ1-5 . 15 TRBV6-5 CASRPDTSPHQPQHF TGTGCCAGCAGACCAGACACCTCCCCCCATCAGCCCCAGCATTTT
. TRBJ2-5 TRBD2 18 TRBV7-2 CASSLAAGTSGGSKTQYF TGTGCCAGCAGCTTAGCCGCAGGGACTAGCGGGGGTTCAAAGACCCAGTACTTC
. TRBJ2-1 TRBD1 15 TRBV5-4 CASSLGTKRGHEQFF TGTGCCAGCAGCTTGGGGACAAAAAGGGGGCACGAGCAGTTCTTC
. TRBJ2-5 TRBD2 16 TRBV28 CASSSPGLAVQETQYF TGTGCCAGCAGCTCTCCGGGACTAGCGGTACAAGAGACCCAGTACTTC
once TRBJ2-7 TRBD1 11 TRBV19 CASRGQVEQYF TGTGCCAGTAGGGGACAGGTAGAGCAGTACTTC
. TRBJ1-2 . 15 TRBV4-1 CASSQDVDPQGGYTF TGCGCCAGCAGCCAAGACGTGGACCCCCAGGGAGGCTACACCTTC
. TRBJ2-7 . 15 TRBV6-1 CASSRDIQASGEQYF TGTGCCAGCTCTCGGGACATCCAAGCCTCCGGTGAGCAGTACTTC
. TRBJ2-2 TRBD1 14 TRBV10-3 CATSDRGNTGELFF TGTGCCACCTCGGACAGGGGGAACACCGGGGAGCTGTTTTTT
few TRBJ1-1 . 13 TRBV6-5 CASSFRASTEAFF TGTGCCAGCAGTTTCCGGGCCTCCACTGAAGCTTTCTTT
. TRBJ1-3 . 15 TRBV7-9 CASSLSGSPGNTIYF TGTGCCAGCAGCTTATCGGGGAGTCCTGGAAACACCATATATTTT
. TRBJ2-7 . 14 TRBV5-5 CASSLFDNSYEQYF TGTGCCAGCAGCTTGTTCGACAACTCCTACGAGCAGTACTTC
. TRBJ2-3 TRBD2 17 TRBV28 CASSAITSAYRVDTQYF TGTGCCAGCAGTGCCATCACTAGCGCTTATCGGGTAGATACGCAGTATTTT
once TRBJ1-1 . 13 TRBV7-9 CASSLWSQTEAFF TGTGCCAGCAGCTTGTGGTCTCAAACTGAAGCTTTCTTT
few TRBJ2-5 TRBD1 17 TRBV2 CASSDYGSTGEMETQYF TGTGCCAGCAGTGACTACGGATCCACAGGGGAGATGGAGACCCAGTACTTC
once TRBJ1-3 . 15 TRBV28 CASRPSSNSGNTIYF TGTGCCAGCAGACCAAGTTCAAACTCTGGAAACACCATATATTTT
. TRBJ1-5 . 15 TRBV27 CASSARTDWDQPQHF TGTGCCAGCAGTGCCCGGACCGATTGGGATCAGCCCCAGCATTTT
. TRBJ2-4 . 15 TRBV5-1 CASSPGWSSKNIQYF TGCGCCAGCAGCCCAGGGTGGTCTTCCAAAAACATTCAGTACTTC
. TRBJ2-1 TRBD2 17 TRBV7-8 CASSLIRTSGGNNEQFF TGTGCCAGCAGCTTAATCAGGACTAGCGGGGGGAACAATGAGCAGTTCTTC
. TRBJ2-3 . 13 TRBV5-6 CTSSLAGLDTQYF TGTACCAGCAGCTTGGCTGGATTAGATACGCAGTATTTT
few TRBJ1-6 TRBD1 15 TRBV18 CASSFAGDSNSPLHF TGTGCCAGCTCCTTTGCTGGGGACAGCAATTCACCCCTCCACTTT
. TRBJ1-2 . 15 TRBV4-1 CASSPGTTANYGYTF TGCGCCAGCAGCCCAGGGACAACTGCAAACTATGGCTACACCTTC
. TRBJ2-1 . 15 TRBV7-2 CASSSSGSTGDEQFF TGTGCCAGCAGCTCATCAGGGAGTACAGGCGATGAGCAGTTCTTC
few TRBJ1-5 . 14 TRBV7-3 CASSLGTENQPQHF TGTGCCAGCAGCTTAGGGACGGAGAATCAGCCCCAGCATTTT
. TRBJ2-3 . 14 TRBV7-3 CASSWAGSTDTQYF TGTGCCAGCAGCTGGGCGGGGAGCACAGATACGCAGTATTTT
. TRBJ1-3 TRBD1 13 TRBV18 CASLRDRGDTIYF TGTGCCAGCTTGCGGGACAGGGGAGACACCATATATTTT
once TRBJ1-6 . 15 TRBV7-2 CASSLGRVLNSPLHF TGTGCCAGCAGCTTGGGCAGGGTGTTAAATTCACCCCTCCACTTT
. TRBJ1-2 . 15 TRBV27 CASSLRQNHVYGYTF TGTGCCAGCAGTTTACGACAGAACCATGTCTATGGCTACACCTTC
few TRBJ2-5 . 11 TRBV20-1 CSLQRQETQYF TGCAGCCTGCAGCGGCAAGAGACCCAGTACTTC